These 13 T cell receptor beta chains share one sample of origin, sequenced in a study of blood T cell repertoires in COVID-19. Profiled with immunoSEQ multiplex PCR; TCRdb holds only in-frame clones, not every one. Of some 200,000 clones listed, approximately 85% were seen once; the top ten hold 7.6%. The specimen was peripheral blood. These receptors were taken from a woman between 50 and 59 years old with active or convalescent COVID-19.

This clone was counted only a few times. The chain recombines TRBV27 with TRBJ2-5; 7 bases are a match to TRBD1. Losses at the gene ends were 2 bases for V and 4 bases for J; bases not matched to a gene: 4. This CDR3 has 14 amino acids. From germline, CDR1 is MNHEY and CDR2 SMNVEV (reference sequence). The CDR3 DNA reads TGTGCCAGCAGTTTAGCTCCAGGGGGAGAGACCCAGTACTTC. Protein sequence: CASSLAPGGETQYF.

The gene calls are TRBV7-9 and TRBJ1-6, with unresolved D. Germline V gene lookup returns CDR1 SEHNR and CDR2 FQNEAQ (reference sequence). Trimming took off 1 base at V and 5 bases at J, with 6 bases between the two ends. This CDR3 has 14 amino acids. CDR3 nucleotide sequence: TGTGCCAGCAGCTTAGGAGGGCATAATTCACCCCTCCACTTT. It encodes CASSLGGHNSPLHF. The full variable domain, its missing parts supplied by reference TRBV7-9 and TRBJ1-6, is DTGVSQNPRHKITKRGQNVTFRCDPISEHNRLYWYRQTLGQGPEFLTYFQNEAQLEKSRLLSDRFSAERPKGSFSTLEIQRTEQGDSAMYLCASSLGGHNSPLHFGNGTRLTVT.

J is TRBJ2-3 and V is TRBV19; a weak D match, TRBD2 (6 bases). Trimming took off 0 bases at V and 3 bases at J, with 7 bases between the two ends. The CDR3 is made up of 14 amino acids. CDR1 is LNHDA and CDR2 is SQIVND in the germline V gene (reference sequence). The chain's CDR3 is CASSIDGRTDTQYF. In nucleotides, the CDR3 is TGTGCCAGTAGTATAGACGGGAGAACAGATACGCAGTATTTT.

This chain links TRBV5-4 with TRBJ1-6; 11 nucleotides line up with TRBD1. J gave up 9 bases and V 4 bases, and 9 bases lay outside the gene matches. The CDR3 covers 16 residues. Per the germline V gene, CDR1 is SGHNT and CDR2 is YYREEE (reference sequence). CDR3 in amino acids: CASSREAGQGASPLHF. Written as DNA, the CDR3 is TGTGCCAGCAGCCGTGAAGCCGGACAGGGGGCTTCACCCCTCCACTTT.

As for this clone: The junction departs from germline at one end; a sequencing error may be responsible. This chain joins TRBV2 and TRBJ2-7, with 11 nucleotides matching TRBD1. In germline, CDR1 is SNHLY, CDR2 FYNNEI. The CDR3 has 16 amino acids. The CDR3 protein is CASRGRTGGASYGQYF. The CDR3 coding sequence is TGTGCCAGCAGGGGTAGGACAGGGGGCGCGTCTTACGGGCAGTACTTC.

This chain joins TRBV11-3 and TRBJ1-1, with D perhaps TRBD1 (5 bases). V lost 0 bases and J 7 bases, leaving 9 bases between the germline ends. CDR1 and CDR2 (germline): SGHNT, YENEEA. CDR3 length: 13 residues. As DNA, the CDR3 is TGTGCCAGCAGCTTAGACCCAACAGGTGAAGCTTTCTTT. This encodes CASSLDPTGEAFF.

V and J are TRBV6-5 and TRBJ2-3; TRBD2 matches 8 bases. CDR3 length equals 15 residues. V shed 8 bases and J 10 bases; nucleotides not matched to a gene: 17. CDR1 MNHEY and CDR2 SVGAGI come from the germline V gene. The CDR3 DNA reads TGTGCCAGCGCCCTTTCCGGGGGGGGAATAAAGGCGCAGTATTTT. This gives the protein CASALSGGGIKAQYF.

This rearrangement joins TRBV10-3 to TRBJ1-5; TRBD1 aligns across 8 bases. With V trimmed by 10 bases and J by 0 bases, 11 bases remained unmatched. There are 16 residues in the CDR3. Germline-derived CDR1 and CDR2 are ENHRY and SYGVKD. The CDR3 sequence is CATRDRSPYSNQPQHF. The CDR3 DNA reads TGTGCCACTCGGGACAGGAGCCCCTATAGCAATCAGCCCCAGCATTTT.

This chain joins TRBV27 and TRBJ1-2, with a tentative D call TRBD1 (6 bases). This CDR3 is 17 amino acids long. Between the trimmed V and J ends, which lost 6 bases and 1 base, there was a span of 21 bases. Germline V lookup: CDR1 MNHEY, CDR2 SMNVEV (reference sequence). The CDR3 DNA reads TGTGCCAGCAGGCCGGCGCAGGGGAGAGGTGGTAACTATGGCTACACCTTC. Its protein product is CASRPAQGRGGNYGYTF.

CDR3 amino acids: CASSLGEARTSQYF. For the CDR3, the DNA is TGCGCCAGCAGCTTGGGGGAGGCCCGCACGTCCCAGTACTTC. This chain uses TRBV5-1 with TRBJ2-5, with D possibly TRBD2 on 6 matching bases. Per germline, CDR1 SGHRS and CDR2 YFSETQ. Trimming shortened V by 0 bases and J by 9 bases, and 15 bases separated the two germline ends. This CDR3 has 14 amino acids.

This chain joins TRBV7-6 and TRBJ1-6, with 12 bases lining up with TRBD1. The CDR3 extends over 17 amino acids. Per the germline V gene, CDR1 is SGHVS and CDR2 is FNYEAQ. Trimming removed 5 bases from V and 3 bases from J; junction bases left unmatched: 5. CDR3 DNA sequence: TGTGCCAGCAGCAGGGGACAGGGGGCTATCTATAATTCACCCCTCCACTTT. Amino acids: CASSRGQGAIYNSPLHF.

This clone was counted a few times. The rearrangement links TRBV5-1 to TRBJ2-1, with TRBD2 matching 10 bases. This CDR3 comprises 14 residues. V gave up 2 bases and J gave up 9 bases; unmatched junction bases: 5. Germline-derived CDR1 and CDR2 are SGHRS and YFSETQ. The CDR3 loop reads CASSLSGRAGEQFF. In DNA form, the CDR3 reads TGCGCCAGCAGCTTAAGCGGGAGGGCCGGTGAGCAGTTCTTC.

V usage is TRBV11-2 and J usage is TRBJ1-2; a possible D gene is TRBD1 (6 bases). Per the germline V gene, CDR1 is SGHAT and CDR2 is FQNNGV. The CDR3 consists of 13 residues. Trimming stripped 8 bases from V and 4 bases from J, with 14 bases between. CDR3 nucleotides: TGTGCCAGCGAAAAGGGGGTTGGCTATGGCTACACCTTC. Protein product: CASEKGVGYGYTF. Full variable domain (remainder filled in from reference TRBV11-2 and TRBJ1-2): EAGVAQSPRYKIIEKRQSVAFWCNPISGHATLYWYQQILGQGPKLLIQFQNNGVVDDSQLPKDRFSAERLKGVDSTLKIQPAKLEDSAVYLCASEKGVGYGYTFGSGTRLTVV.